The clone carrying this TCR beta chain was observed a few times. The V gene's germline CDR1 is LNHDA and CDR2 SQIVND (reference sequence). V was cut by 0 bases and J by 1 base, with 10 bases left in between. This CDR3 spans 16 amino acids. RNA transcripts were the source from which TCR beta CDR3 regions were amplified. Amplification began with first-round RT-PCR using HTBI primers, then second-round multiplex PCR was performed. Using its own MiXCR run on the multiplex PCR reads, TCRdb lists one record per CDR3 protein. This sample has 200,000 to 300,000 distinct CDR3 sequences, with 45% found just once. The data originate from a study of Graves' ophthalmopathy and Graves' hyperthyroidism. In the study overall: Peripheral blood was obtained at first diagnosis, ahead of any treatment.

Moderate-to-severe activity, CAS ≥3, NOSPECS ≥4 and duration under 3 months were recorded for donors with ophthalmopathy. Patients were excluded if they had other autoimmune diseases or uncontrolled infections, and likewise if pregnancy or lactation applied. Diagnostic conclusions were grounded in clinical symptoms, serum thyroxine, TRAb, thyroid ultrasound and orbital computed tomography. This chain joins TRBV19 and TRBJ1-5; no clear D gene. The source material was peripheral blood. The clonotype was recovered from an adult man with Graves' ophthalmopathy. The CDR3: CASSIDHGRSNQPQHF. The DNA for the CDR3 is TGTGCCAGTAGTATAGATCACGGGAGAAGCAATCAGCCCCAGCATTTT.